The sequence of this T cell receptor beta chain was determined in a study of cytomegalovirus exposure and HLA in healthy donors. Vbeta (60) and Jbeta (13) primers were used in the PCR. Data came from immunoSEQ multiplex PCR; TCRdb stores just in-frame clones and leaves some out. This sample has roughly 50,000 clones, with about 81% found just once. Worth noting for this clone: The antigen is undetermined.

General study points: Analysis was carried out at a later point, and it linked a missense DCLRE1C variant to TCR beta V- and J-gene trimming.

After removal of 3 bases from V and 0 bases from J, the junction contained 8 bases not matched to a gene. CDR3 length: 16 residues. The germline V gene has CDR1 GTSNPN and CDR2 SVGIG (reference sequence). This TCR was recovered from a man aged 25-45 years in good health and CMV-seropositive. V is TRBV30 and J is TRBJ2-3; 8 bases align to TRBD2. Sequencing used PBMCs. The CDR3 DNA sequence: TGTGCCTGGAGACCACGGGGGGGGTGGAGCACAGATACGCAGTATTTT. It specifies CAWRPRGGWSTDTQYF.